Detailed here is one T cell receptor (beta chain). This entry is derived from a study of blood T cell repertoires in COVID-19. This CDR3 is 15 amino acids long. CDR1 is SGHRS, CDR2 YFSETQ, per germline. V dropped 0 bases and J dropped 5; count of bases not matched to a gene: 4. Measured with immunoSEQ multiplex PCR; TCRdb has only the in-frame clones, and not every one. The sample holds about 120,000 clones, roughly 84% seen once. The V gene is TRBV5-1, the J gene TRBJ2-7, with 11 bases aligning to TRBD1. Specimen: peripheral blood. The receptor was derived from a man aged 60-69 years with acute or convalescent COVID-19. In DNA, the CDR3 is TGCGCCAGCAGCTTGGGGACAGGGGGCAGGGACGAGCAGTACTTC. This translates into CASSLGTGGRDEQYF.